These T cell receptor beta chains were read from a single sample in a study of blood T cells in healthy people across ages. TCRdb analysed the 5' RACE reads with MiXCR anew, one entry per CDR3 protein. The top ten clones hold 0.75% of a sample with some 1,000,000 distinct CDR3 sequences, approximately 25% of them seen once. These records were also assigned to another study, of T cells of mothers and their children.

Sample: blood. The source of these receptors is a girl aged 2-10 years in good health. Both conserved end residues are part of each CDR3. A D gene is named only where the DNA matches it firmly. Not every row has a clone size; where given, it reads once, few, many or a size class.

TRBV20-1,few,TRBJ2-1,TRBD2,CSATLAGGRDEQFF,TGCAGTGCAACCCTAGCGGGGGGTAGAGATGAGCAGTTCTTC
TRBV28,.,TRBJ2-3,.,CASTPRPSSTDTQYF,TGTGCCAGCACCCCAAGGCCGAGTAGCACAGATACGCAGTATTTT
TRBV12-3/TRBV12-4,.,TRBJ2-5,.,CASSMRDQETQYF,TGTGCCAGCAGTATGAGGGACCAAGAGACCCAGTACTTC
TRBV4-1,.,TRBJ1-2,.,CASSLTGGRDGYTF,TGCGCCAGCAGCCTCACGGGGGGCAGGGATGGCTACACCTTC
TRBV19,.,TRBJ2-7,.,CASSIDSGQTYEQYF,TGTGCCAGTAGTATAGATTCTGGACAGACCTACGAGCAGTACTTC
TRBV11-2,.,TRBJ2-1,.,CASSLDPAGGIDNEQFF,TGTGCCAGCAGCTTAGATCCCGCAGGGGGGATCGACAATGAGCAGTTCTTC
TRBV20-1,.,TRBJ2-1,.,CSAKTGDPQFF,TGCAGTGCTAAAACAGGCGACCCTCAGTTCTTC
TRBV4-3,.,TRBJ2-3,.,CASSQVLSPTDTQYF,TGCGCCAGCAGCCAAGTGCTAAGCCCCACAGATACGCAGTATTTT
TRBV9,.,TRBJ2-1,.,CASSVGAPARNEQFF,TGTGCCAGCAGCGTAGGTGCCCCCGCGAGGAATGAGCAGTTCTTC
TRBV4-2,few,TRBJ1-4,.,CASSQEGADNEKLFF,TGTGCCAGCAGCCAAGAAGGGGCCGATAATGAAAAACTGTTTTTT
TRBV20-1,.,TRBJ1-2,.,CSATTLNQTGYGYTF,TGCAGTGCTACAACCCTCAATCAGACAGGCTATGGCTACACCTTC
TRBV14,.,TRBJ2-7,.,CASSHTSYEQYF,TGTGCCAGCAGCCACACCTCCTACGAGCAGTACTTC
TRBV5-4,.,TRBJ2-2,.,CASSRTQEGTGELFF,TGTGCCAGCAGCCGGACTCAGGAGGGGACCGGGGAGCTGTTTTTT
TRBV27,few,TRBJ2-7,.,CASSPQAQGVISYEQYF,TGTGCCAGCAGTCCCCAGGCCCAGGGTGTCATTTCCTACGAGCAGTACTTC
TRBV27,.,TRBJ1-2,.,CASSLRGMNYGYTF,TGTGCCAGCAGTTTAAGGGGAATGAACTATGGCTACACCTTC
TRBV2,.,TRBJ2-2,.,CASSLVPGVEGPGSSGELFF,TGTGCCAGCAGCCTAGTCCCTGGAGTGGAGGGGCCGGGGTCCTCGGGGGAGCTGTTTTTT
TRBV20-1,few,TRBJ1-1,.,CSAIRTARGAFF,TGCAGTGCTATACGGACAGCCCGGGGAGCTTTCTTT
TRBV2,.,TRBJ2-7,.,CASSELVYEQYF,TGTGCCAGCAGTGAACTCGTGTACGAGCAGTACTTC
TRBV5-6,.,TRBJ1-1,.,CASSLGWKGKGNTEAFF,TGTGCCAGCAGCTTGGGGTGGAAGGGGAAGGGGAACACTGAAGCTTTCTTT
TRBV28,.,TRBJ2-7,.,CASSLGQPSRSSYEQYF,TGTGCCAGCAGTCTTGGTCAGCCCTCCAGGAGCTCCTACGAGCAGTACTTC
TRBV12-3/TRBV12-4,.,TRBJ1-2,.,CASSFGQGAGTF,.
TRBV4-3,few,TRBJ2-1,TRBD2,CASSQNSGGARNEQFF,TGCGCCAGCAGCCAAAATAGCGGGGGGGCCAGGAATGAGCAGTTCTTC
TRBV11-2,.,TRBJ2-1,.,CASSARNKPIVDEQFF,TGTGCCAGCAGCGCCAGAAATAAACCTATAGTCGATGAGCAGTTCTTC
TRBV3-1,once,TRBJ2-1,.,CASSYPSGSINEQFF,TGTGCCAGCAGCTACCCAAGTGGGAGTATTAATGAGCAGTTCTTC
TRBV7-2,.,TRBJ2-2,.,CASSPQVPTDLTGELFF,TGTGCCAGCAGCCCCCAGGTCCCGACGGACCTCACCGGGGAGCTGTTTTTT
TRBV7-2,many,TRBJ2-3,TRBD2,CASSATSGGSDTQYF,TGTGCCAGCAGCGCGACTAGCGGGGGGTCAGATACGCAGTATTTT
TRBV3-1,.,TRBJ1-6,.,CASSGPRGGRSSPLHF,TGTGCCAGCAGCGGGCCCCGGGGCGGTAGGAGTTCACCCCTCCACTTT
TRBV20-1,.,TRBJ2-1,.,CSAREPLGRRNEQFF,TGCAGTGCTAGAGAGCCCCTCGGAAGACGGAATGAGCAGTTCTTC
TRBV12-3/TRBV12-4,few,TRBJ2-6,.,CASSSPAGANVLTF,TGTGCCAGCAGCTCTCCTGCTGGGGCCAACGTCCTGACTTTC
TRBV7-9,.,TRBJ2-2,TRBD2,CASSPPLAATGELFF,TGTGCCAGCAGCCCCCCGCTAGCGGCCACCGGGGAGCTGTTTTTT